This entry describes one TCR beta chain. Antigen: not known. This sample is part of a study of cytomegalovirus exposure and HLA in healthy donors. Study-wide results and limits: Productive status was seen about 87% or about 30% of the time for most TCR beta V segments in an earlier analysis. Follow-up analysis later connected one missense variant in DCLRE1C with trimming of TCR beta V- and J-genes.

Vbeta (60) and Jbeta (13) primers were used in the PCR. The repertoire was sequenced with immunoSEQ multiplex PCR; TCRdb's copy has only in-frame clones and lacks some. Its table lists under 200,000 clones. The length of the CDR3 is 15 residues. The germline CDR1 and CDR2 sequences are ENHRY and SYGVKD. The rearrangement links TRBV10-3 to TRBJ2-5; D might be TRBD2 (6 bases). The J call is doubtful: the DNA matches TRBJ2-7 better. This TCR was recovered from a young man in good health and CMV-seronegative. Source material: PBMCs. CDR3 nucleotide sequence: TGTGCCATCAGTCACTCCGGGACTGAGAACTACGAGCAGTACTTC. The encoded protein is CAISHSGTENYEQYF.